Listed here are 8 T cell receptor beta chains from one sample, sequenced in a study of blood T cell repertoires in COVID-19. Produced via immunoSEQ multiplex PCR; TCRdb's table is partial and in-frame only. The repertoire includes over 55,000 clones, roughly 82% of them detected once, and roughly 41% sits in the top ten. The sample taken for sequencing was peripheral blood. All receptors come from a human donor in a cohort sampled during active COVID-19.

V and J are TRBV9 and TRBJ2-2, with D possibly matching TRBD1 (5 bases). The germline V gene has CDR1 SGDLS and CDR2 YYNGEE. The CDR3 covers 15 residues. V was cut by 3 bases and J by 2 bases, with 11 bases left in between. This chain's CDR3 is CASSAQGRNTGELFF. CDR3 sequence (DNA): TGTGCCAGCAGCGCCCAGGGTCGTAACACCGGGGAGCTGTTTTTT.

Only one count was recorded for this clone. The rearrangement joins TRBV11-2 to TRBJ2-1; TRBD2 agrees at 11 bases. J gave up 4 bases and V 3 bases, and 11 bases lay outside the gene matches. Germline V gene sequence: CDR1 SGHAT, CDR2 FQNNGV. This CDR3 is built from 18 residues. CDR3 nucleotides: TGTGCCAGCAGCTTCAGCCGTGCACTAGCGGGGGCGTACAATGAGCAGTTCTTC. Residues: CASSFSRALAGAYNEQFF.

This clone was seen a few times. The CDR3 here is CASSLLGHDSGNTIYF. The DNA of the CDR3 is TGTGCCAGCAGCTTGCTGGGACACGACTCTGGAAACACCATATATTTT. The genes are TRBV5-6 and TRBJ1-3; D perhaps matches TRBD1 (6 bases). The CDR3 covers 16 residues. V lost 1 base and J 0 bases, leaving 11 bases between the germline ends. The V gene's germline CDR1 is SGHDT and CDR2 YYEEEE.

Only a few counts were recorded for this clone. CDR3 region: CASSSGFTYNEQFF. The CDR3 coding sequence is TGCGCCAGCAGCTCGGGATTCACCTACAATGAGCAGTTCTTC. V and J are TRBV5-1 and TRBJ2-1, with D possibly matching TRBD2 (5 bases). Germline V gene sequence: CDR1 SGHRS, CDR2 YFSETQ. CDR3 length: 14 amino acids. Trimming stripped 3 bases from V and 2 bases from J, with 9 bases between.

The J gene is TRBJ1-6, the V gene TRBV25-1, with 7 bases fitting TRBD1. V trimming: 4 bases; J trimming: 6 bases; junction bases outside the gene matches: 3. The germline gives CDR1 MGHDK, CDR2 SYGVNS. The CDR3 loop spans 14 amino acids. This CDR3 is CASSAGTVNSPLHF. In DNA form, the CDR3 reads TGTGCCAGCAGTGCCGGGACAGTTAATTCACCCCTCCACTTT.

This clone was seen once. The rearrangement uses TRBV19 and TRBJ1-1, with 8 positions matching TRBD1. The germline V gene has CDR1 LNHDA and CDR2 SQIVND (reference sequence). This CDR3 is built from 15 residues. V was pared by 6 bases and J by 9 bases, with 15 bases of the junction left unmatched. The CDR3 region has the DNA TGTGCCAGTAGGGATCAGGGGGCGGTAAGTGGTAAAGCTTTCTTT. Translation: CASRDQGAVSGKAFF.

This clone was detected only a few times. The J gene is TRBJ1-1, the V gene TRBV1; the DNA was not compared with TRBD1, the D call given in the table. TRBV1 represents a pseudogene. The CDR3 runs to 13 residues. The CDR3 nucleotides are TGCACCAGCAGCCTGCGACAGTTCTCTGAAGCTTTCTTT. Amino acid sequence: CTSSLRQFSEAFF.

This clone was counted only a few times. Other DNA sequences in the same sample also yield this CDR3. The rearrangement links TRBV18 to TRBJ2-7, with 7 nucleotides matching TRBD1. V trimming: 6 bases; J trimming: 2 bases; junction bases outside the gene matches: 4. CDR3 length: 13 residues. CDR1 is KGHSH and CDR2 is LQKENI in the germline V gene. CDR3 loop: CASSRGQAYEQYF. CDR3 bases: TGTGCCAGCTCGCGCGGACAGGCCTACGAGCAGTACTTC. The whole variable domain, remainder taken from reference TRBV18 and TRBJ2-7, is NAGVMQNPRHLVRRRGQEARLRCSPMKGHSHVYWYRQLPEEGLKFMVYLQKENIIDESGMPKERFSAEFPKEGPSILRIQQVVRGDSAAYFCASSRGQAYEQYFGPGTRLTVT.